The 18 T cell receptor beta chains listed next were all sequenced from one sample in a study of PD-1 blockade in classical Hodgkin lymphoma (TCRdb year 2020). The sample's time point label, in plain terms: cycle 1 day 1 (C1D1), immediately before nivolumab initiation. Every trial patient had relapsed after autologous stem cell transplantation, and cohorts A, B and C differed in prior brentuximab vedotin exposure. Library preparation was by the immunoSEQ multiplex PCR assay. Here the immuneACCESS table is served through TCRdb, limited to in-frame sequences with V and J called. Missing clones are a known gap in these copies; in checked studies unresolved V genes cover under half, and the rest lacks a known reason. Across this sample there are some 96,000 clones, with roughly 84% seen only once. The ten largest clones represent 9% to 15% of the sample. Sequencing used peripheral blood mononuclear cells (PBMCs), obtained at baseline. The receptors were sampled from a human donor with classical Hodgkin lymphoma.

This rearrangement joins TRBV27 to TRBJ2-1; 7 bases are shared with TRBD2. V dropped 2 bases and J dropped 5; count of bases not matched to a gene: 15. Germline lookup yields CDR1 MNHEY and CDR2 SMNVEV (reference sequence). The CDR3 loop spans 18 amino acids. The CDR3 loop is CASSLRGGLGGVHNEQFF. Here the CDR3 DNA reads TGTGCCAGCAGTTTAAGGGGTGGACTAGGCGGGGTGCACAATGAGCAGTTCTTC.

The rearrangement uses TRBV6-4 and TRBJ1-2; D might be TRBD1 (5 bases). The CDR3 runs 13 residues. Germline V gives CDR1 MRHNA, CDR2 SNTAGT. V lost 3 bases, J lost 3 bases, and 8 bases lay in between. CDR3 sequence: CASSEGHDYGYTF. CDR3 coding DNA: TGTGCCAGCAGTGAAGGACACGACTATGGCTACACCTTC.

The V and J genes are TRBV10-3 and TRBJ1-2; a possible D gene is TRBD1 (5 bases). This CDR3 is 14 amino acids long. Deletions cut 0 bases from V and 3 bases from J, with 8 bases between. Germline V CDR1 and CDR2: ENHRY, SYGVKD. The CDR3, as DNA: TGTGCCATCAGTGAGTCGGGGGTTGACTATGGCTACACCTTC. Amino acids: CAISESGVDYGYTF.

The V call is TRBV21-1, the J call TRBJ2-3. TRBV21-1 is shown as a pseudogene. The CDR3 extends over 11 amino acids. The CDR3 loop is CASSESDTQYF. The CDR3 DNA is TGTGCCAGCAGCGAATCTGATACGCAGTATTTT.

The chain couples TRBV18 to TRBJ2-5; no reliable D call. Germline CDR1 KGHSH, CDR2 LQKENI. The CDR3 sequence is 14 residues long. The V gene lost 3 bases and the J gene lost 5 bases, with 13 bases spanning the gap. This chain's CDR3 is CASSPSAPRETQYF. CDR3 DNA sequence: TGTGCCAGCTCACCCTCGGCCCCGCGGGAGACCCAGTACTTC.

The rearrangement links TRBV5-1 to TRBJ1-1; a weak D match, TRBD1 (5 bases). The germline CDR1 and CDR2 sequences are SGHRS and YFSETQ. The CDR3 runs 13 residues. V was clipped by 4 bases and J by 4 bases, with 11 bases between them. In DNA form, the CDR3 reads TGCGCCAGCAGCGAGTATGGGGGCACTGAAGCTTTCTTT. It is translated as CASSEYGGTEAFF.

In nucleotides, the CDR3 is TGTGCCAGCAGTGCCCTAGGGGGAGGGGAGACCCAGTACTTC. Residues: CASSALGGGETQYF. The genes are TRBV6-1 and TRBJ2-5, with D possibly matching TRBD2 (7 bases). Trimming stripped 4 bases from V and 5 bases from J, with 14 bases between. Per the germline V gene, CDR1 is MNHNS and CDR2 is SASEGT. This CDR3 is built from 14 residues.

On this clone itself: Different DNA sequences within this sample yield the same CDR3. V gene TRBV18 combines with J gene TRBJ1-4; the D is unclear. V was trimmed by 0 bases and J by 0 bases, leaving 14 bases between them. CDR3 length: 18 amino acids. Germline CDR1 and CDR2: KGHSH and LQKENI. The DNA of the CDR3 is TGTGCCAGCTCACCACCGACGAGGCTGGGAACAACTAATGAAAAACTGTTTTTT. Translating gives CASSPPTRLGTTNEKLFF.

The chain carries TRBV14 and TRBJ2-7, with D possibly TRBD2 on 5 matching bases. In germline, CDR1 is SGHDN, CDR2 FVKESK. This CDR3 is built from 13 residues. V was shortened by 4 bases and J by 1 base, with 8 bases between the two germline ends. CDR3 residues: CASSPTTSYEQYF. Here the CDR3 DNA reads TGTGCCAGCAGCCCGACTACGTCCTACGAGCAGTACTTC.

The V gene is TRBV18, the J gene TRBJ1-2; 9 bases align to TRBD1. The CDR3 covers 15 residues. Germline CDR1 KGHSH, CDR2 LQKENI. J gave up 4 bases and V 8 bases, and 11 bases lay outside the gene matches. The CDR3 spells CASTTGTGPGYGYTF. The CDR3 coding sequence is TGTGCCAGCACCACCGGGACAGGGCCCGGCTATGGCTACACCTTC.

The chain has TRBV7-2 and TRBJ2-7, with a weak D call TRBD2 (6 bases). The V gene lost 5 bases and the J gene lost 6 bases, with 14 bases spanning the gap. The CDR3 contains 13 residues. Germline V gene sequence: CDR1 SGHTA, CDR2 FQGNSA. For the CDR3, the DNA is TGTGCCAGCAGCCTTCAGACTAGTGGCGAGCAGTACTTC. Translated: CASSLQTSGEQYF. Full variable domain (missing parts from reference TRBV7-2 and TRBJ2-7): GAGVSQSPSNKVTEKGKDVELRCDPISGHTALYWYRQSLGQGLEFLIYFQGNSAPDKSGLPSDRFSAERTGGSVSTLTIQRTQQEDSAVYLCASSLQTSGEQYFGPGTRLTVT.

The chain has TRBV7-2 and TRBJ1-2, with D possibly being TRBD1 (6 bases). Germline V lookup: CDR1 SGHTA, CDR2 FQGNSA. The CDR3 loop spans 13 amino acids. V was pared by 11 bases and J by 2 bases, with 15 bases between. DNA of the CDR3: TGTGCCTCCCCCGAGGGGGAGAACTATGGCTACACCTTC. Protein: CASPEGENYGYTF.

The rearrangement joins TRBV7-3 to TRBJ2-6, with D possibly TRBD1 on 5 matching bases. Germline CDR1 is SGHTA and CDR2 is FQGTGA. The CDR3 covers 19 residues. The V end lost 1 base, the J end lost 0 bases, and 16 bases lay between the germline ends. CDR3 residues: CASSLKGREPYSGANVLTF. The CDR3 DNA reads as TGTGCCAGCAGCTTAAAAGGCAGGGAACCCTACTCTGGGGCCAACGTCCTGACTTTC. Looking up the rest from reference TRBV7-3 and TRBJ2-6 gives the full variable domain: GAGVSQTPSNKVTEKGKYVELRCDPISGHTALYWYRQSLGQGPEFLIYFQGTGAADDSGLPNDRFFAVRPEGSVSTLKIQRTERGDSAVYLCASSLKGREPYSGANVLTFGAGSRLTVL.

The chain links TRBV5-1 to TRBJ2-7, with TRBD1 matching over 9 bases. V was clipped by 2 bases and J by 4 bases; unmatched bases: 4. CDR3 size: 14 residues. The V gene's germline CDR1 is SGHRS and CDR2 YFSETQ. The CDR3 coding sequence is TGCGCCAGCAGCTTTCCGGGACAGGGATACGAGCAGTACTTC. It is translated as CASSFPGQGYEQYF.

The chain has TRBV10-3 and TRBJ2-1, with 14 bases matching TRBD2. The CDR3 contains 17 residues. The V gene end was trimmed by 6 bases and the J gene end by 0 bases; junction bases not matched to a gene: 4. The germline V gene has CDR1 ENHRY and CDR2 SYGVKD. The CDR3 here is CAIRGTSGGSSYNEQFF. CDR3 in DNA: TGTGCCATCAGGGGGACTAGCGGGGGCAGCTCCTACAATGAGCAGTTCTTC.

V and J are TRBV2 and TRBJ2-3, with D possibly called TRBD1 or TRBD2 (5 bases each). Per the germline V gene, CDR1 is SNHLY and CDR2 is FYNNEI. Trimming took off 8 bases at V and 5 bases at J, with 14 bases between the two ends. This CDR3 has 13 residues. Here the CDR3 reads CASFRDAQDTQYF. Here the CDR3 DNA reads TGTGCCAGCTTCCGGGACGCGCAAGATACGCAGTATTTT. The full variable domain, in which reference TRBV2 and TRBJ2-3 provide the parts outside the CDR3, is EPEVTQTPSHQVTQMGQEVILRCVPISNHLYFYWYRQILGQKVEFLVSFYNNEISEKSEIFDDQFSVERPDGSNFTLKIRSTKLEDSAMYFCASFRDAQDTQYFGPGTRLTVL.

This rearrangement joins TRBV19 to TRBJ1-5, with a tentative D call TRBD1 (6 bases). Trimming cost V 3 bases and J 8 bases, with 17 bases left between them. The CDR3 has 15 amino acids. CDR1 is LNHDA, CDR2 SQIVND, per germline (reference sequence). The CDR3 DNA reads TGTGCCAGTAGTATTGGTGGGGGCCACTCAAAGCCCCAGCATTTT. Protein: CASSIGGGHSKPQHF.

The rearrangement links TRBV19 to TRBJ1-3; D remains unclear. This CDR3 spans 15 amino acids. V was shortened by 3 bases and J by 3 bases, with 12 bases between the two germline ends. The V gene's germline CDR1 is LNHDA and CDR2 SQIVND (reference sequence). CDR3 coding DNA: TGTGCCAGTAGTATTGGAGGGAGGCGTGGAAACACCATATATTTT. Amino acid sequence: CASSIGGRRGNTIYF. Full variable domain (rest looked up from reference TRBV19 and TRBJ1-3): DGGITQSPKYLFRKEGQNVTLSCEQNLNHDAMYWYRQDPGQGLRLIYYSQIVNDFQKGDIAEGYSVSREKKESFPLTVTSAQKNPTAFYLCASSIGGRRGNTIYFGEGSWLTVV.